Listed below are T cell receptor beta chains from one sample, sequenced in a study of Ad26.COV2.S vaccination and SARS-CoV-2 variants. Data came from immunoSEQ multiplex PCR; TCRdb stores just in-frame clones and leaves some out. Of about 420,000 clones listed, around 87% are singletons. The material sequenced was peripheral blood, taken in a trial of Ad26.COV2.S vaccine versus placebo. Source of these receptors: a person between 18 and 65 years old who received the Ad26.COV2.S COVID-19 vaccine or a placebo. Both conserved end residues are part of each CDR3. D genes are given only for firm matches. The size of a clone is reported for some rows only, either as once, few or many, or as a class for expanded clones.

cdr3_length d_call clone_size j_call v_call cdr3_nt cdr3_aa
15 TRBD1 NA TRBJ2-1 TRBV4-3 TGCGCCAGCAGCCCGGACAGGACGTGGGGCAATGAGCAGTTCTTC CASSPDRTWGNEQFF
13 NA NA TRBJ1-1 TRBV19 TGTGCCAGTAGTATGATGATGAACACTGAAGCTTTCTTT CASSMMMNTEAFF
17 TRBD2 once TRBJ2-3 TRBV15 TGTGCCACCAGCAGATCACGACTAGCGGGGTTGCCAGATACGCAGTATTTT CATSRSRLAGLPDTQYF
16 TRBD1 NA TRBJ2-2 TRBV18 TGTGCCAGCTCACCACGACAGGGGGCGAGCGCCGGGGAGCTGTTTTTT CASSPRQGASAGELFF
14 NA NA TRBJ2-7 TRBV11-2 TGTGCCAGCAGCTTAGGCAGGCCAGTCTACGAGCAGTACTTC CASSLGRPVYEQYF
17 TRBD1 NA TRBJ1-4 TRBV28 TGTGCCAGCAGTCCCACCACCGGGACAGGGGGGGGTGAAAAACTGTTTTTT CASSPTTGTGGGEKLFF
13 NA NA TRBJ2-7 TRBV27 TGTGCCAGCAGTTTAGCAGGGACCTACGAGCAGTACTTC CASSLAGTYEQYF
14 TRBD1 NA TRBJ2-7 TRBV2 TGTGCCAGCAAGGGCGGGACAGGCTCCTACGAGCAGTACTTC CASKGGTGSYEQYF
17 NA NA TRBJ2-5 TRBV7-2 TGTGCCAGCAGCTTAGGTCCTTCGGGGGAGATCCAAGAGACCCAGTACTTC CASSLGPSGEIQETQYF
15 NA NA TRBJ2-7 TRBV29-1 TGCAGCGTTGAAGCGTTAGGGCAGGAGGGGCTCGAGCAGTACTTC CSVEALGQEGLEQYF
15 NA NA TRBJ1-6 TRBV19 TGTGCCAGCCAAGTCGGGGGACACTTAAATTCACCCCTCCACTTT CASQVGGHLNSPLHF
15 NA NA TRBJ1-6 TRBV6-5 TGTGCCAGCAGGGTAGCGACAGGAGGGAATTCACCCCTCCACTTT CASRVATGGNSPLHF
15 NA NA TRBJ1-2 TRBV10-3 TGTGCCATCAGCTCAGGGGTGACAGTCCTTGGAGGCTACACCTTC CAISSGVTVLGGYTF
19 TRBD2 NA TRBJ2-5 TRBV7-2 TGTGCCAGCAGCGTACGCACTTACGGCGGGGGGACCTCCCGGGAGACCCAGTACTTC CASSVRTYGGGTSRETQYF
16 TRBD1 NA TRBJ2-1 TRBV18 TGTGCCAGCTCACCAACCCGGGACAGGGGATACAATGAGCAGTTCTTC CASSPTRDRGYNEQFF
16 TRBD2 NA TRBJ2-2 TRBV5-1 TGCGCCAGCAGGCCCACTAGCGGGGCTAACACCGGGGAGCTGTTTTTT CASRPTSGANTGELFF